This passage covers 31 T cell receptor beta chains from one sample sequenced in a study of blood T cells in healthy people across ages. The use of a sample-barcoded 5' primer and a J-beta primer mix characterized a second PCR of about 7 to 12 cycles. TCRdb redid the calling of the 5' RACE reads with MiXCR, one entry per CDR3 protein. In the table there are hundreds of thousands of distinct CDR3 sequences, over 40% of which are singletons. Sequencing was carried out using blood. These receptors were taken from a man aged 80 or over in good health.

The chain recombines TRBV6-2 or TRBV6-3 with TRBJ2-1; 10 nucleotides align to TRBD2. Germline V lookup: CDR1 MNHEY, CDR2 SVGEGT. The CDR3 runs 16 residues. V shed 6 bases, J shed 9 bases, and the junction held 14 bases outside the gene matches. CDR3 coding DNA: TGTGCCAGCAGCGACCTGGGGCTAGCGGGAGTTACTGAGCAGTTCTTC. This gives the protein CASSDLGLAGVTEQFF.

A few counts support this clonotype. The chain uses TRBV6-6 and TRBJ1-2; D perhaps matches TRBD1 (5 bases). The CDR3 extends over 13 amino acids. V shed 7 bases and J shed 6 bases, with 15 bases lying between them. Germline CDR1 reads MNHNY; CDR2 reads SVGAGI (reference sequence). The CDR3 nucleotides are TGTGCCAGCACCTTAAAATGGGACCATGGCTACACCTTC. This encodes CASTLKWDHGYTF.

This clonotype has a handful of counts. The chain's CDR3 is CASSQEVGVYNEQFF. The CDR3 DNA reads TGTGCCAGCAGCCAAGAGGTGGGGGTCTACAATGAGCAGTTCTTC. The rearrangement links TRBV3-1 to TRBJ2-1, with D possibly being TRBD1 or TRBD2 (5 bases each). The CDR3 is 15 residues long. V was cut by 0 bases and J by 3 bases, with 9 bases left in between. Germline-derived CDR1 and CDR2 are LGHDT and YNNKEL (reference sequence).

V is TRBV4-3 and J is TRBJ2-1, with 11 bases that match TRBD2. Trimming at V came to 0 bases and at J to 8 bases, leaving 12 bases not matched to a gene. Germline values: CDR1 LGHNA, CDR2 YSLEER. CDR3 size: 18 residues. The CDR3, as DNA: TGCGCCAGCAGCCAAGATCCCCATAGTAGCGGGAGGGCCCATGAGCAGTTCTTC. Translated, it gives CASSQDPHSSGRAHEQFF.

This clonotype was seen only a few times. The chain combines TRBV4-2 with TRBJ1-2; 8 nucleotides line up with TRBD1. This CDR3 has 15 amino acids. CDR1 LGHNA and CDR2 YNFKEQ come from the germline V gene. V was pared by 5 bases and J by 4 bases, with 9 bases of the junction left unmatched. CDR3 in DNA: TGTGCCAGCAGCGTCGCGACAGGGGAGAGCTATGGCTACACCTTC. This encodes CASSVATGESYGYTF.

On this clonotype itself: Relative to the germline gene, one junction end is altered; a read error may explain this. This chain uses TRBV4-3 with TRBJ2-4; perhaps TRBD2 as D (5 bases). The J call may be incorrect, as the DNA end agrees better with TRBJ2-5. The CDR3 contains 13 residues. The germline CDR1 and CDR2 sequences are LGHNA and YSLEER. Here the CDR3 DNA reads TGCGCCGGCAGCCAAGCGGTCGGAGGGACCCAGTACTTC. It translates to CAGSQAVGGTQYF.

The V gene is TRBV20-1, the J gene TRBJ1-2; D gene unclear. The ends were cut back, 4 bases at V and 0 bases at J, with 15 bases in the middle. CDR1 is DFQATT and CDR2 is SNEGSKA in the germline V gene (reference sequence). The CDR3 is made up of 15 amino acids. The CDR3 DNA is TGCAGTGCTAAGAACCGGGAGGAAGCTAACTATGGCTACACCTTC. Translation: CSAKNREEANYGYTF.

The chain uses TRBV20-1 and TRBJ2-5; weak D call: TRBD2 (6 bases). Germline CDR1 and CDR2: DFQATT and SNEGSKA (reference sequence). This CDR3 contains 16 residues. Between the trimmed V and J ends, which lost 3 bases and 11 bases, there was a span of 28 bases. The CDR3 DNA sequence: TGCAGTGCTAGGTACTTACGGGACTTTGTTAGTTACCAGCAGTACTTC. Protein product: CSARYLRDFVSYQQYF.

This clonotype turned up a few times. The V and J genes are TRBV20-1 and TRBJ2-7; the D call may be TRBD1 or TRBD2 (5 bases each). CDR1 and CDR2 (germline): DFQATT, SNEGSKA (reference sequence). This CDR3 comprises 17 residues. V lost 0 bases to trimming and J lost 0 bases, with 18 bases between them. The DNA for the CDR3 is TGCAGTGCTAGAGATCCCACGACGAGGGGCAGCTCCTACGAGCAGTACTTC. This translates into CSARDPTTRGSSYEQYF.

The rearrangement joins TRBV19 to TRBJ2-5; unclear D gene. This CDR3 has 14 amino acids. The V end lost 7 bases, the J end lost 1 base, and 13 bases lay between the germline ends. Germline CDR1 is LNHDA and CDR2 is SQIVND (reference sequence). The CDR3 DNA follows: TGTGCCAGTACCGCGGTTGGTGCCCAAGAGACCCAGTACTTC. Translated, it gives CASTAVGAQETQYF. Based on the CDR3 plus reference TRBV19 and TRBJ2-5, the full variable domain is DGGITQSPKYLFRKEGQNVTLSCEQNLNHDAMYWYRQDPGQGLRLIYYSQIVNDFQKGDIAEGYSVSREKKESFPLTVTSAQKNPTAFYLCASTAVGAQETQYFGPGTRLLVL.

The V and J genes are TRBV12-3 or TRBV12-4 and TRBJ2-1; a weak D match, TRBD1 (5 bases). The CDR3 totals 14 residues. V lost 1 base and J 7 bases, leaving 11 bases between the germline ends. The CDR3 DNA reads TGTGCCAGCAGTTTAGGCAGGGTGAGGAATGAGCAGTTCTTC. Translation: CASSLGRVRNEQFF.

This clonotype occurred a few times. The chain employs TRBV7-9 and TRBJ2-4, with TRBD1 matching over 9 bases. The DNA end is more similar to TRBJ2-7, so the J call may be wrong. The germline CDR1 and CDR2 sequences are SEHNR and FQNEAQ (reference sequence). This CDR3 contains 15 residues. CDR3 region: CASSRPGQGIYEQYF. The CDR3 DNA reads as TGTGCCAGCAGCCGACCGGGACAGGGAATTTACGAGCAGTACTTC.

The chain couples TRBV12-3 or TRBV12-4 to TRBJ1-1; 9 bases fit TRBD1. Trimming removed 4 bases from V and 4 bases from J; junction bases left unmatched: 7. The CDR3 has 15 amino acids. CDR3 DNA sequence: TGTGCCAGCAGTTCCGTACAGGGGGCAGGCACTGAAGCTTTCTTT. It is translated as CASSSVQGAGTEAFF.

CDR3 sequence: CASSSGQTEMGETQYF. DNA of the CDR3: TGCGCCAGCAGCTCGGGACAGACCGAAATGGGGGAGACCCAGTACTTC. The chain couples TRBV5-1 to TRBJ2-5; TRBD1 matches at 7 bases. CDR1 is SGHRS and CDR2 is YFSETQ in the germline V gene. The CDR3 covers 16 residues. V lost 3 bases to trimming and J lost 5 bases; unmatched junction nucleotides: 13.

The sample holds many counts of this clonotype. Compared with germline, one end of the junction differs, possibly owing to a read error. The chain combines TRBV7-2 with TRBJ2-6, with D uncertain. The CDR3 has 16 amino acids. Looked up from germline, CDR1 is SGHTA and CDR2 is FQGNSA. CDR3 in amino acids: CASSLVADSGANVLTF. The CDR3 DNA is TGTGCCAGCAGTTTAGTCGCCGACTCTGGGGCCAACGTCCTGACTTTC.

The chain has TRBV6-2 or TRBV6-3 and TRBJ2-7; 9 bases agree with TRBD1. V lost 2 bases and J lost 3; bases outside the gene matches: 2. The CDR3 has 14 residues. Germline loops: CDR1 MNHEY, CDR2 SVGEGT. The DNA of the CDR3 is TGTGCCAGCAGTTACAAGGGACAGGGCTACGAGCAGTACTTC. Its protein is CASSYKGQGYEQYF.

As to this clonotype: One junction end disagrees with the germline gene, perhaps due to a read error. The rearrangement links TRBV6-5 to TRBJ2-1; 9 bases are shared with TRBD1. The CDR3 contains 15 residues. Germline V gives CDR1 MNHEY, CDR2 SVGAGI. CDR3 in amino acids: CVSRATGTGFDGQFF. The CDR3 coding sequence is TGTGTCAGCAGAGCCACGGGGACAGGGTTCGATGGGCAGTTCTTC.

This clonotype was seen once. The gene calls are TRBV20-1 and TRBJ1-5, with 9 bases matching TRBD1. The CDR3 consists of 13 residues. CDR1 DFQATT and CDR2 SNEGSKA come from the germline V gene (reference sequence). CDR3 residues: CSQRTGVNQPQHF. CDR3 nucleotide sequence: TGCAGCCAACGGACAGGGGTTAATCAGCCCCAGCATTTT.

This chain joins TRBV7-2 and TRBJ2-1; 7 positions match TRBD2. CDR3 size: 14 residues. V dropped 3 bases and J dropped 9; count of bases not matched to a gene: 8. Germline CDR1 reads SGHTA; CDR2 reads FQGNSA. The CDR3 nucleotides read TGTGCCAGCAGCTTCAAGCGGGAACTCTCTGAGCAGTTCTTC. This translates into CASSFKRELSEQFF.

The chain recombines TRBV9 with TRBJ2-1; 9 bases agree with TRBD2. The CDR3 is 15 amino acids. Per germline, CDR1 SGDLS and CDR2 YYNGEE. V shed 4 bases and J 5 bases; nucleotides not matched to a gene: 7. CDR3 sequence reads: CASSPRLADNNEQFF. DNA of the CDR3: TGTGCCAGCAGCCCGCGACTAGCGGATAACAATGAGCAGTTCTTC. Variable domain in full (rest from reference TRBV9 and TRBJ2-1): DSGVTQTPKHLITATGQRVTLRCSPRSGDLSVYWYQQSLDQGLQFLIQYYNGEERAKGNILERFSAQQFPDLHSELNLSSLELGDSALYFCASSPRLADNNEQFFGPGTRLTVL.

This clonotype was detected only a few times. V is TRBV7-2 and J is TRBJ2-5; possible D gene TRBD2, 6 bases. This CDR3 is 13 amino acids long. V lost 3 bases and J lost 11, with 16 bases in between. From germline, CDR1 is SGHTA and CDR2 FQGNSA. CDR3 sequence: CASSFLRDSRQYF. The CDR3 nucleotides are TGTGCCAGCAGCTTCCTCCGGGACTCGAGGCAGTACTTC.

V gene TRBV9 combines with J gene TRBJ1-2; 7 bases align to TRBD1. The CDR3 is 18 residues long. Losses at the gene ends were 4 bases for V and 4 bases for J; bases not matched to a gene: 19. Germline-derived CDR1 and CDR2 are SGDLS and YYNGEE. This CDR3 reads CASSPISRGTGAGYGYTF. CDR3 coding DNA: TGTGCCAGCAGCCCAATATCGAGAGGAACAGGGGCCGGCTATGGCTACACCTTC.

V is TRBV11-2 and J is TRBJ2-1; 8 bases match TRBD2. The V gene end was trimmed by 3 bases and the J gene end by 7 bases; junction bases not matched to a gene: 8. Germline V CDR1 and CDR2: SGHAT, FQNNGV. The CDR3 is made up of 15 amino acids. CDR3 loop: CASSLGGTRVNEQFF. CDR3 DNA: TGTGCCAGCAGCTTGGGTGGGACTAGGGTTAATGAGCAGTTCTTC.

The chain combines TRBV6-5 with TRBJ2-1; 7 nucleotides agree with TRBD2. Germline trimming cut 9 bases from V and 0 bases from J; bases unmatched to any gene: 11. The CDR3 sequence is 16 residues long. The germline V gene has CDR1 MNHEY and CDR2 SVGAGI. As DNA, the CDR3 is TGTGCCAGTCAAAGTCACCGGGACTACTCCTACAATGAGCAGTTCTTC. This codes for CASQSHRDYSYNEQFF.

In the case of this clonotype: A much more abundant neighbour one base away suggests this may be a read error. V is TRBV11-3 and J is TRBJ2-7, with 7 bases lining up with TRBD1. The V gene's germline CDR1 is SGHNT and CDR2 YENEEA. V lost 5 bases to trimming and J lost 7 bases; unmatched junction nucleotides: 20. CDR3 length: 17 amino acids. CDR3 protein: CASSPSSGRGRGNEQYF. CDR3 in DNA: TGTGCCAGCAGCCCCAGCTCGGGAAGGGGGCGCGGTAATGAGCAGTACTTC.

This clonotype was detected a few times. V is TRBV6-5 and J is TRBJ2-6; D possibly corresponds to TRBD1 (6 bases). Germline values: CDR1 MNHEY, CDR2 SVGAGI. The CDR3 consists of 15 residues. Trimming cost V 7 bases and J 4 bases, with 14 bases left between them. Written as DNA, the CDR3 is TGTGCCAGCACCGAAACAGGGACCGGGGCCAACGTCCTGACTTTC. This sequence encodes CASTETGTGANVLTF.

The chain is built from TRBV3-1 and TRBJ1-2; D call uncertain. V lost 3 bases to trimming and J lost 4 bases, with 6 bases between them. There are 12 residues in the CDR3. Germline CDR1 LGHDT, CDR2 YNNKEL (reference sequence). The CDR3 nucleotides are TGTGCCAGCAGCCAGGAAACCTATGGCTACACCTTC. It yields the protein CASSQETYGYTF.

The chain joins TRBV20-1 to TRBJ2-5, with a tentative D call TRBD1 (5 bases). Germline values: CDR1 DFQATT, CDR2 SNEGSKA (reference sequence). Trimming pared 4 bases from V and 4 bases from J, leaving 19 bases between. The CDR3 sequence is 15 residues long. The CDR3 DNA follows: TGCAGTGCTAAGGTTGGACAACGGATAATAGAGACCCAGTACTTC. It is translated as CSAKVGQRIIETQYF.

This clonotype was counted once. This chain connects TRBV12-5 to TRBJ1-6; weak D call: TRBD1 (5 bases). CDR1 is LGHNT, CDR2 FRNRAP, per germline. Trimming shortened V by 5 bases and J by 7 bases, and 18 bases separated the two germline ends. The CDR3 totals 16 residues. CDR3 DNA: TGTGCTAGTGGTGGAACAGGCGTGGTCTCAAATTCACCCCTCCACTTT. It is translated as CASGGTGVVSNSPLHF. Filled out from reference TRBV12-5 and TRBJ1-6, the complete variable domain reads DARVTQTPRHKVTEMGQEVTMRCQPILGHNTVFWYRQTMMQGLELLAYFRNRAPLDDSGMPKDRFSAEMPDATLATLKIQPSEPRDSAVYFCASGGTGVVSNSPLHFGNGTRLTVT.

The chain has TRBV28 and TRBJ1-5; D ambiguous. V was trimmed by 1 base and J by 4 bases, leaving 11 bases between them. CDR3 length: 15 amino acids. Germline CDR1 and CDR2: MDHEN and SYDVKM. In nucleotides, the CDR3 is TGTGCCAGCAGTTTATCGGACCGAGTTAATCAGCCCCAGCATTTT. Its translation: CASSLSDRVNQPQHF. The whole variable domain, remainder taken from reference TRBV28 and TRBJ1-5, is DVKVTQSSRYLVKRTGEKVFLECVQDMDHENMFWYRQDPGLGLRLIYFSYDVKMKEKGDIPEGYSVSREKKERFSLILESASTNQTSMYLCASSLSDRVNQPQHFGDGTRLSIL.

This clonotype was detected many times. The gene calls are TRBV27 and TRBJ2-3, with unresolved D. The germline V gene has CDR1 MNHEY and CDR2 SMNVEV (reference sequence). V shed 2 bases and J shed 2 bases, with 8 bases lying between them. The CDR3 runs 14 residues. The CDR3 coding sequence is TGTGCCAGCAGTTTAGACGGATACACAGATACGCAGTATTTT. Protein product: CASSLDGYTDTQYF.